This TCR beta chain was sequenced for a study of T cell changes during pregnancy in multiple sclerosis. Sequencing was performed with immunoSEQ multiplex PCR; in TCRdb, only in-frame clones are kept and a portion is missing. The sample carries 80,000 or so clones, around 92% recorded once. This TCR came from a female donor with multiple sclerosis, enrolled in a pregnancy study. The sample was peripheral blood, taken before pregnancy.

The CDR3 region is CASSFQGYGNTIYF. The DNA for the CDR3 is TGTGCCAGTAGCTTTCAGGGGTATGGAAACACCATATATTTT. The V gene is TRBV19, the J gene TRBJ1-3; D is possibly TRBD1 (6 bases). The CDR3 is 14 amino acids. The germline gives CDR1 LNHDA, CDR2 SQIVND (reference sequence). V was pared by 6 bases and J by 3 bases, with 12 bases between.